This T cell receptor beta chain was obtained from a study of cytomegalovirus exposure and HLA in healthy donors. PCR used 60 Vbeta primers and 13 Jbeta primers. Some clones are missing from TCRdb's copy, which holds only in-frame ones; the method was immunoSEQ multiplex PCR. Altogether 170,000 or so clones are present, 70% to 80% being singletons, with the ten largest covering approximately 2.5%. The ends were cut back, 3 bases at V and 6 bases at J, with 13 bases in the middle. CDR3 length: 14 residues. Germline V gene data show CDR1 as SGHRS and CDR2 as YFSETQ. Points from the study as a whole: Later analysis identified a missense DCLRE1C variant that was linked to TCR beta V- and J-gene trimming. Sequencing artifact likely explains a cluster of highly shared sequence variants.

In regard to this clone: Its antigen is as yet unknown.

The TCR originated in a man in his sixties in good health and CMV-seronegative. Input material: PBMCs. The J gene is TRBJ1-5, the V gene TRBV5-1, with D tentatively TRBD1 (6 bases). The CDR3 reads CASSSGQLGQPQHF. The CDR3 DNA reads TGCGCCAGCAGCTCCGGACAGTTGGGTCAGCCCCAGCATTTT.